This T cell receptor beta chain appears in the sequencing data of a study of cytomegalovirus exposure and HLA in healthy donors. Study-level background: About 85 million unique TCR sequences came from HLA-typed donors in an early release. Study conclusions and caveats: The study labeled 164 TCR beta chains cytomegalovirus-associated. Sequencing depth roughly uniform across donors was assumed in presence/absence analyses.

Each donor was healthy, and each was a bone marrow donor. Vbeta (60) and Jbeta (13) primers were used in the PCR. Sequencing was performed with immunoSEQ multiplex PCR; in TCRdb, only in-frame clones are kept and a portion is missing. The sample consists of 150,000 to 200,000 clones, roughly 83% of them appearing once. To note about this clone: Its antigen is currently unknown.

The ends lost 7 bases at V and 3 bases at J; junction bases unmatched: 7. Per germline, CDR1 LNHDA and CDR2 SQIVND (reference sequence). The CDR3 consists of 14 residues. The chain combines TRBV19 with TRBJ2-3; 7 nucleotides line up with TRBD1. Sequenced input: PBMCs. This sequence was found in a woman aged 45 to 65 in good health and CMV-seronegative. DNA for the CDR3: TGTGCCAGTAAGAGACAGGGCATTACAGATACGCAGTATTTT. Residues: CASKRQGITDTQYF.